This TCR beta chain was profiled in a study of PD-L1 blockade in urothelial cancer. Overall study: Of around 31 patients, around 26 were males with bladder-origin urothelial cancer. Investigators checked blood 3 weeks (second dose) and 6 weeks after treatment start.

CDR3 length: 16 residues. Trimming removed 7 bases at V and 5 bases at J, with 20 bases between. Germline CDR1 PRHDT, CDR2 FYEKMQ (reference sequence). This table comes from immunoSEQ multiplex PCR, and its TCRdb copy is limited to in-frame clones, with some not included. The repertoire has about 130,000 clones, roughly 82% of them found once; the top ten carry around 2.4%. The time point: peripheral blood 6 weeks after treatment start. Samples were collected from each patient before treatment and during treatment. Each patient gave between 1 and 8 of them in total. This sequence originates from a man aged 45 to 65 with urothelial cancer. The V and J genes are TRBV13 and TRBJ2-2, with a weak D call TRBD2 (6 bases). The sample here was PBMCs, taken around atezolizumab (anti-PD-L1) treatment. CDR3 sequence: CASTQSGGVRTGELFF. CDR3 nucleotide sequence: TGTGCCAGCACCCAGTCCGGGGGAGTAAGGACCGGGGAGCTGTTTTTT. Complete variable domain (other parts from reference TRBV13 and TRBJ2-2): AAGVIQSPRHLIKEKRETATLKCYPIPRHDTVYWYQQGPGQDPQFLISFYEKMQSDKGSIPDRFSAQQFSDYHSELNMSSLELGDSALYFCASTQSGGVRTGELFFGEGSRLTVL.